This TCR beta chain was captured by sequencing in a study of T cells after yellow fever vaccination. The V gene's germline CDR1 is LGHNA and CDR2 YNFKEQ. CDR3 length equals 15 residues. The V and J ends lost 4 bases and 8 bases, in that order; junction bases with no gene match: 9. MiXCR, run by TCRdb on the 5' RACE reads, gives a single entry per CDR3 protein. The sample lists about 300,000 distinct CDR3 sequences; 8.7% were seen once. Details on this clonotype: No antigen is known for it.

Whole-study findings and limits: Relatively few clonotypes were ones that appeared in both CD4 and CD8 compartments. Abundant clonotypes from the bulk population could get into FACS-sorted repertoires as contaminants.

V is TRBV4-2 and J is TRBJ1-1; 11 bases are shared with TRBD1. This clonotype originated in a man aged 18-30 years who received the YFV17D yellow fever vaccine. Sequences were derived from CD4+ T cells sorted from PBMCs, sampled 5 days after the yellow fever booster vaccination. The CDR3 DNA reads as TGTGCCAGCAGCCTATACTTGGGGACAGGGGGAGAAGCTTTCTTT. This encodes CASSLYLGTGGEAFF.